The present T cell receptor beta chain was sequenced within a study of blood T cells in healthy people across ages. Concerning this clonotype itself: The antigen is not known.

General study results and limits: Naive T cell percentage strongly correlated with TCR beta diversity.

The second PCR ran about 7 to 12 cycles with a sample-barcoded 5' primer and J-beta primers. One entry per CDR3 protein, called by TCRdb with MiXCR from the 5' RACE reads. This sample has 650,000 to 1,000,000 distinct CDR3 sequences, with 30% to 45% found just once. Between the trimmed V and J ends, which lost 4 bases and 13 bases, there was a span of 11 bases. Germline loops: CDR1 SGHTA, CDR2 FQGNSA. CDR3 length: 12 amino acids. Source material: blood. The chain carries TRBV7-2 and TRBJ1-6; D might be TRBD1 (5 bases). This TCR came from a man aged 18 to 29 in good health. This CDR3 reads CASSSRGVPLHF. The DNA for the CDR3 is TGTGCCAGCAGCTCCCGAGGGGTGCCCCTCCACTTT.